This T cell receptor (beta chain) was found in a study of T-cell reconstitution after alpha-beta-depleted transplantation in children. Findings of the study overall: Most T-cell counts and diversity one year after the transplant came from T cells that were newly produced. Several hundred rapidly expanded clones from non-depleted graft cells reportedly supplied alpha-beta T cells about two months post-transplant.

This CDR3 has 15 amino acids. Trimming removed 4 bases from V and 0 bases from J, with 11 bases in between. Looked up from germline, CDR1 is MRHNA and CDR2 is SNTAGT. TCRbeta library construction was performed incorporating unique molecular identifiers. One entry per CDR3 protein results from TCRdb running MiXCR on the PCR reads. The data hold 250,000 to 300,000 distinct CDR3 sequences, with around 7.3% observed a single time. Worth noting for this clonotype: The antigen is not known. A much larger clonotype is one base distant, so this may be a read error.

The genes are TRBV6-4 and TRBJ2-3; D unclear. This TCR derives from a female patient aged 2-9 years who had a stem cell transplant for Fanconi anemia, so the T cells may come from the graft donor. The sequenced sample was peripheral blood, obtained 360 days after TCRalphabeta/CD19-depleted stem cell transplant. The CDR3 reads CASSAVQRSTDTQYF. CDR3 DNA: TGTGCCAGCAGTGCCGTACAGAGAAGCACAGATACGCAGTATTTT.